This T cell receptor beta chain comes out of a study of CD8+ T cells in alopecia areata. Extracted from the samples, RNA was reverse transcribed into cDNA to serve as the sequencing template. Only in-frame clones appear in the TCRdb table, and some are missing; sequencing was by immunoSEQ multiplex PCR. The sample holds about 60,000 clones, just over 45% seen once. Specified treatment: oral pan-JAK inhibitor, 5-10 mg twice daily. This clone was picked up a small number of times. The source material was CD8+ T cells sorted from blood, sampled around week 36, from a patient treated with tofacitinib. This TCR came from a human donor with alopecia areata.

CDR3 in amino acids: CASSEFPSDGNYGYTF. The CDR3 coding sequence is TGTGCCAGCAGTGAGTTCCCCAGCGATGGAAACTATGGCTACACCTTC. The chain joins TRBV6-1 to TRBJ1-2; D not resolved. The CDR3 contains 16 residues. Looked up from germline, CDR1 is MNHNS and CDR2 is SASEGT. V lost 3 bases to trimming and J lost 2 bases, with 16 bases between them.